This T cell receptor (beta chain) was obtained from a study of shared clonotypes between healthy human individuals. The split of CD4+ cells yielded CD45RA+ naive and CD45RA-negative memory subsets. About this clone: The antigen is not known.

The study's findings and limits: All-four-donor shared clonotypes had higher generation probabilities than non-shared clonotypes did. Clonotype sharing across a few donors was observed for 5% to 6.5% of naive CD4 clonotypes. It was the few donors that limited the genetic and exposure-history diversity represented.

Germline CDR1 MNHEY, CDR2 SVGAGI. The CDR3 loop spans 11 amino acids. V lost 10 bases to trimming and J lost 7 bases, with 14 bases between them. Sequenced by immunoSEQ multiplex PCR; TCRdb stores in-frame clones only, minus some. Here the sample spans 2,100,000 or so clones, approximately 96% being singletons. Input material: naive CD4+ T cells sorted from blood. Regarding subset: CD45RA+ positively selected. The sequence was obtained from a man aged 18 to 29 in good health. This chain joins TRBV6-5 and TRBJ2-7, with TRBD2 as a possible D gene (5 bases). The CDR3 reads CATARAQEQYF. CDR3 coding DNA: TGTGCCACCGCGAGGGCGCAGGAGCAGTACTTC.